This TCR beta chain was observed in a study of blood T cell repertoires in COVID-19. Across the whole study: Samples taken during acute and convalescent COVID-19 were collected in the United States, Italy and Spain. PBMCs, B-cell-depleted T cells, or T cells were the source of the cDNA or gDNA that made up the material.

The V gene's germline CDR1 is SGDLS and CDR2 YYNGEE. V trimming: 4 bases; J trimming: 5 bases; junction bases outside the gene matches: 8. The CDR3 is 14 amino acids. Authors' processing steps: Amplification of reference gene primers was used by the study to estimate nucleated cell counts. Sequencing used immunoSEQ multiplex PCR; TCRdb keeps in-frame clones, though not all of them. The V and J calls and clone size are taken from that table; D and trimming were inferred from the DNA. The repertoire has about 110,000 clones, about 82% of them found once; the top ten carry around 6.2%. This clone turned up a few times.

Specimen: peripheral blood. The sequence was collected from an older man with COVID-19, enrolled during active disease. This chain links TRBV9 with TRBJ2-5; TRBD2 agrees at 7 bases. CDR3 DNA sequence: TGTGCCAGCAGCACACTAGCGACCGGGGAGACCCAGTACTTC. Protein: CASSTLATGETQYF.